Listed here are 26 T cell receptor beta chains from one sample, sequenced in a study of T-cell memory formation after mild COVID-19. TCRdb analysed the 5' RACE reads with MiXCR anew, one entry per CDR3 protein. This table holds about 350,000 distinct CDR3 sequences, 20% found once. The sequencing sample was made of PBMCs or a T cell subset sorted from them (not recorded which). These receptors were obtained from a man aged 18 to 30 who had mild COVID-19 (a few samples of this study predate the infection). Cell type and time point are not known.

The chain has TRBV9 and TRBJ1-3, with D tentatively TRBD1 (6 bases). Germline V gene data show CDR1 as SGDLS and CDR2 as YYNGEE. CDR3 size: 12 residues. Between the trimmed V and J ends, which lost 4 bases and 8 bases, there was a span of 10 bases. This CDR3 reads CASSPPGDTIYF. The CDR3 nucleotides read TGTGCCAGCAGCCCCCCAGGGGACACCATATATTTT. Full variable domain (remainder filled in from reference TRBV9 and TRBJ1-3): DSGVTQTPKHLITATGQRVTLRCSPRSGDLSVYWYQQSLDQGLQFLIQYYNGEERAKGNILERFSAQQFPDLHSELNLSSLELGDSALYFCASSPPGDTIYFGEGSWLTVV.

This clonotype occurred a few times. The chain has TRBV11-2 and TRBJ2-6; 7 nucleotides align to TRBD1. CDR1 is SGHAT, CDR2 FQNNGV, per germline. The CDR3 covers 18 residues. The J segment lost 4 bases and the V segment lost 1 base, leaving 10 bases of the junction unmatched. The CDR3 is CASSLGQGIGSGANVLTF. For the CDR3, the DNA is TGTGCCAGCAGCTTAGGACAGGGCATCGGGTCCGGGGCCAACGTCCTGACTTTC.

The chain uses TRBV2 and TRBJ1-4; D unclear. Germline lookup yields CDR1 SNHLY and CDR2 FYNNEI. The CDR3 totals 14 residues. V was cut by 6 bases and J by 8 bases, with 16 bases left in between. This chain's CDR3 is CASRTQRRGEKLFF. CDR3 DNA: TGTGCCAGCAGAACGCAGAGACGGGGAGAAAAACTGTTTTTT.

V gene TRBV6-5 combines with J gene TRBJ1-5; a possible D gene is TRBD1 (6 bases). This CDR3 has 15 residues. Germline-derived CDR1 and CDR2 are MNHEY and SVGAGI. V was clipped by 0 bases and J by 6 bases, with 12 bases between them. The DNA of the CDR3 is TGTGCCAGCAGTTACTCAGGGGGGGCTCGTCAGCCCCAGCATTTT. It translates to CASSYSGGARQPQHF.

This clonotype was recorded a few times. The chain carries TRBV30 and TRBJ1-1; D gene uncertain. Deletions cut 1 base from V and 3 bases from J, with 9 bases between. Per the germline V gene, CDR1 is GTSNPN and CDR2 is SVGIG (reference sequence). This CDR3 region has 13 residues. CDR3 sequence: CAWSGGRYTEAFF. In DNA form, the CDR3 reads TGTGCCTGGAGTGGGGGTAGGTACACTGAAGCTTTCTTT.

The gene calls are TRBV11-2 and TRBJ1-1; no clear D gene. Per germline, CDR1 SGHAT and CDR2 FQNNGV. This CDR3 contains 16 residues. Trimming stripped 5 bases from V and 4 bases from J, with 20 bases between. The CDR3 here is CASSQMGRTATTEAFF. CDR3 in DNA: TGTGCCAGCAGCCAAATGGGCCGAACCGCAACCACTGAAGCTTTCTTT.

This clonotype was counted between two and nine times. The rearrangement uses TRBV5-1 and TRBJ2-5; 8 bases line up with TRBD2. Germline CDR1 SGHRS, CDR2 YFSETQ. This CDR3 is 15 amino acids long. V shed 7 bases, J shed 0 bases, and the junction held 8 bases outside the gene matches. The CDR3, as DNA: TGCGCCAGCTGCACCGGGGGGGCGTACCAAGAGACCCAGTACTTC. Its translation is CASCTGGAYQETQYF.

In this sample, this clonotype turned up a few times. The chain recombines TRBV7-2 with TRBJ2-5, with 7 bases identical to TRBD2. Looked up from germline, CDR1 is SGHTA and CDR2 is FQGNSA. Losses at the gene ends were 4 bases for V and 5 bases for J; bases not matched to a gene: 10. CDR3 length: 15 residues. The CDR3 coding sequence is TGTGCCAGCAGCTCTCAGAGCGGGGCTGGGGAGACCCAGTACTTC. Protein: CASSSQSGAGETQYF.

V gene TRBV6-5 combines with J gene TRBJ1-2, with D tentatively TRBD1 (5 bases). The V gene's germline CDR1 is MNHEY and CDR2 SVGAGI. V shed 5 bases and J shed 3 bases, with 13 bases lying between them. This CDR3 is 14 amino acids long. This CDR3 reads CASSTGGGYYGYTF. The CDR3 DNA reads TGTGCCAGCAGTACCGGGGGGGGGTACTATGGCTACACCTTC.

This clonotype was picked up a small number of times. The chain has TRBV5-1 and TRBJ2-7, with TRBD2 as a possible D gene (6 bases). The length of the CDR3 is 13 residues. Per germline, CDR1 SGHRS and CDR2 YFSETQ. V was shortened by 4 bases and J by 2 bases, with 10 bases between the two germline ends. CDR3 protein: CASSAGTPYEQYF. CDR3 in DNA: TGCGCCAGCAGCGCCGGGACTCCCTACGAGCAGTACTTC.

V and J are TRBV7-2 and TRBJ2-7; 9 positions agree with TRBD1. The CDR3 covers 15 residues. CDR1 is SGHTA and CDR2 is FQGNSA in the germline V gene. V shed 3 bases and J 7 bases; nucleotides not matched to a gene: 10. CDR3 DNA sequence: TGTGCCAGCAGCTTCACCGGGACAGGGTCGTTGGAGCAGTACTTC. This encodes CASSFTGTGSLEQYF. The full variable domain, completed using reference TRBV7-2 and TRBJ2-7, is GAGVSQSPSNKVTEKGKDVELRCDPISGHTALYWYRQSLGQGLEFLIYFQGNSAPDKSGLPSDRFSAERTGGSVSTLTIQRTQQEDSAVYLCASSFTGTGSLEQYFGPGTRLTVT.

The V gene is TRBV20-1, the J gene TRBJ2-5; 13 bases match TRBD2. V gave up 2 bases and J gave up 1 base; unmatched junction bases: 7. This CDR3 spans 17 amino acids. CDR1 DFQATT and CDR2 SNEGSKA come from the germline V gene (reference sequence). The CDR3 bases are TGCAGTGCTAGACGGACCGGGACTAGCGGGATCCAAGAGACCCAGTACTTC. It translates to CSARRTGTSGIQETQYF.

This clonotype was picked up a small number of times. The gene calls are TRBV4-3 and TRBJ2-7, with 7 bases lining up with TRBD1. The CDR3 loop spans 18 amino acids. J was trimmed by 3 bases and V by 0 bases; bases with no gene match: 14. Per the germline V gene, CDR1 is LGHNA and CDR2 is YSLEER. The CDR3 DNA follows: TGCGCCAGCAGCCAAGATCCACCCGGGACAGAGAATTACTACGAGCAGTACTTC. Protein sequence: CASSQDPPGTENYYEQYF.

This clonotype was seen only a few times. The chain uses TRBV20-1 and TRBJ1-2, with 7 bases that match TRBD1. V was clipped by 5 bases and J by 14 bases; unmatched bases: 8. CDR3 size: 10 residues. Germline V gene data show CDR1 as DFQATT and CDR2 as SNEGSKA (reference sequence). The CDR3 spells CSAERGRVTF. The CDR3 DNA is TGCAGTGCTGAAAGGGGGCGAGTAACCTTC.

The chain combines TRBV2 with TRBJ2-7, with D possibly TRBD1 on 5 matching bases. With 3 bases removed from V and 4 bases from J, the gap between germline ends came to 13 bases. CDR1 and CDR2 from the germline V gene are SNHLY and FYNNEI. This CDR3 region has 14 residues. The CDR3 here is CASSEQGFGYEQYV. Written as DNA, the CDR3 is TGTGCCAGCAGTGAGCAGGGTTTTGGGTACGAGCAGTACGTC.

The genes are TRBV29-1 and TRBJ2-1, with a tentative D call TRBD1 (6 bases). Per the germline V gene, CDR1 is SQVTM and CDR2 is ANQGSEA. The CDR3 contains 12 residues. V was clipped by 6 bases and J by 4 bases, with 10 bases between them. For the CDR3, the DNA is TGCAGCGTACGGACAGAGTACAATGAGCAGTTCTTC. It encodes CSVRTEYNEQFF.

This clonotype was seen many times. The chain is built from TRBV14 and TRBJ2-7, with D tentatively TRBD2 (5 bases). The germline V gene encodes CDR1 SGHDN and CDR2 FVKESK. Trimming stripped 0 bases from V and 2 bases from J, with 11 bases between. This CDR3 has 15 residues. CDR3 nucleotides: TGTGCCAGCAGCCAAGAGATTCGGGGTGCCTACGAGCAGTACGTC. Its protein is CASSQEIRGAYEQYV.

This rearrangement joins TRBV9 to TRBJ2-5, with a tentative D call TRBD1 (7 bases). Germline V gives CDR1 SGDLS, CDR2 YYNGEE. V was trimmed by 4 bases and J by 5 bases, leaving 18 bases between them. The CDR3 totals 15 residues. CDR3 protein: CASSPGGGGRETQYF. The CDR3 DNA sequence: TGTGCCAGCAGCCCCGGAGGGGGCGGCCGGGAGACCCAGTACTTC.

This sequence joins TRBV6-5 and TRBJ2-3, with D perhaps TRBD2 (6 bases). Trimming removed 4 bases from V and 6 bases from J, with 14 bases in between. CDR1 is MNHEY, CDR2 SVGAGI, per germline. The CDR3 runs 14 residues. In nucleotides, the CDR3 is TGTGCCAGCAGTTCAGTCGGGAGTACCGATACGCAGTATTTT. This encodes CASSSVGSTDTQYF.

This clonotype has ten or more counts. The V and J genes are TRBV9 and TRBJ2-3; no clear D. V was trimmed by 0 bases and J by 4 bases, leaving 15 bases between them. This CDR3 has 16 residues. Germline assignment: CDR1 SGDLS and CDR2 YYNGEE. Written as DNA, the CDR3 is TGTGCCAGCAGCGTAGAGGTCTGGGAAACGGCAGATACGCAGTATTTT. Translating gives CASSVEVWETADTQYF.

The chain links TRBV5-1 to TRBJ1-2, with 7 nucleotides matching TRBD1. This CDR3 is 13 amino acids long. The trim removed 5 bases at V and 2 bases at J, leaving 3 bases unmatched. CDR1 is SGHRS, CDR2 YFSETQ, per germline. CDR3 loop: CASSTGQNYGYTF. The CDR3 DNA reads as TGCGCCAGCAGTACGGGACAGAACTATGGCTACACCTTC.

This chain joins TRBV27 and TRBJ2-1; D unclear. V was pared by 8 bases and J by 7 bases, with 18 bases between. The germline CDR1 and CDR2 sequences are MNHEY and SMNVEV (reference sequence). The CDR3 covers 14 residues. DNA of the CDR3: TGTGCCAGCGGCGTCGGTGTTCGGTCGAATGAGCAGTTCTTC. It specifies CASGVGVRSNEQFF.

This clonotype has more than one count but fewer than ten. The chain employs TRBV7-2 and TRBJ2-5; D might be TRBD2 (6 bases). The V end was cut by 7 bases, the J end by 1 base, with 13 bases between. The CDR3 is 14 residues long. CDR1 and CDR2 from the germline V gene are SGHTA and FQGNSA. CDR3 sequence: CASTAGTAQETQYF. The CDR3 region has the DNA TGTGCCAGCACCGCCGGGACTGCCCAAGAGACCCAGTACTTC.

This clonotype was picked up a small number of times. The chain carries TRBV7-2 and TRBJ1-6, with no clear D. The germline CDR1 and CDR2 sequences are SGHTA and FQGNSA. Trimming took 5 bases from V and 7 from J, leaving 12 bases between them. The CDR3 extends over 14 amino acids. The CDR3 spells CASSIRVENSPLHF. CDR3 bases: TGTGCCAGCAGCATCCGGGTCGAAAATTCACCCCTCCACTTT.

J is TRBJ2-3 and V is TRBV20-1, with a tentative D call TRBD2 (6 bases). Trimming took off 1 base at V and 0 bases at J, with 17 bases between the two ends. In germline, CDR1 is DFQATT, CDR2 SNEGSKA (reference sequence). The CDR3 has 17 residues. The DNA of the CDR3 is TGCAGTGCTAGAGGATTCGTCGGGGGAGAGAGCACAGATACGCAGTATTTT. Translated, it gives CSARGFVGGESTDTQYF.

This clonotype occurred a few times. The chain is built from TRBV5-1 and TRBJ1-4, with TRBD1 as a possible D gene (6 bases). Germline V gene data show CDR1 as SGHRS and CDR2 as YFSETQ. This CDR3 region has 15 residues. V shed 5 bases and J shed 8 bases, with 19 bases lying between them. CDR3: CASRGRQGSGEKLFF. CDR3 bases: TGCGCCAGCAGAGGAAGGCAGGGGTCGGGCGAAAAACTGTTTTTT. Complete variable domain (other parts from reference TRBV5-1 and TRBJ1-4): KAGVTQTPRYLIKTRGQQVTLSCSPISGHRSVSWYQQTPGQGLQFLFEYFSETQRNKGNFPGRFSGRQFSNSRSEMNVSTLELGDSALYLCASRGRQGSGEKLFFGSGTQLSVL.